Below, 21 T cell receptor beta chains from the same sample are listed, as sequenced in a study of T cells in Graves' hyperthyroidism and ophthalmopathy. Template material for amplifying TCR beta CDR3 regions consisted of RNA transcripts. TCR CDR3 underwent first-round RT-PCR with the HTBI primer set. MiXCR was run by TCRdb on the multiplex PCR reads, yielding one entry per CDR3 protein. The data hold 600,000 to 900,000 distinct CDR3 sequences, with approximately 16% observed a single time. The specimen sequenced was blood. Source of these receptors: a man between 18 and 35 years old with Graves' hyperthyroidism.

This clonotype was recorded at least ten times. The chain links TRBV28 to TRBJ2-3; no reliable D call. The CDR3 runs to 13 residues. CDR1 is MDHEN, CDR2 SYDVKM, per germline. V lost 8 bases to trimming and J lost 3 bases, with 12 bases between them. The CDR3 spells CASAPDGTDTQYF. DNA for the CDR3: TGTGCCAGCGCTCCCGATGGTACAGATACGCAGTATTTT.

This clonotype came up many times. This chain joins TRBV7-2 and TRBJ2-7, with D possibly TRBD2 on 6 matching bases. Germline V gives CDR1 SGHTA, CDR2 FQGNSA. Trimming pared 6 bases from V and 7 bases from J, leaving 22 bases between. This CDR3 is built from 15 residues. CDR3 sequence: CASSLGWTIRGEQYF. The CDR3 nucleotides read TGTGCCAGCAGTCTGGGGTGGACAATACGGGGGGAGCAGTACTTC.

CDR3 in amino acids: CASSGGLTAGPDTQYF. The CDR3 nucleotides read TGTGCCAGCAGTGGGGGACTCACAGCAGGGCCAGATACGCAGTATTTT. The chain couples TRBV12-3 or TRBV12-4 to TRBJ2-3; D may be TRBD2 (6 bases). This CDR3 comprises 16 residues. V lost 5 bases to trimming and J lost 4 bases, with 19 bases between them.

This clonotype was detected ten times or more. The genes are TRBV10-3 and TRBJ2-5; the D call may be TRBD1 or TRBD2 (5 bases each). Germline V gene data show CDR1 as ENHRY and CDR2 as SYGVKD. Trimming took off 3 bases at V and 5 bases at J, with 10 bases between the two ends. The CDR3 runs 13 residues. Here the CDR3 reads CAISDRGGETQYF. The CDR3 DNA reads as TGTGCCATCAGTGATCGGGGCGGGGAGACCCAGTACTTC.

This clonotype was counted at least ten times. The genes are TRBV18 and TRBJ2-4, with D uncertain. V lost 4 bases and J 3 bases, leaving 16 bases between the germline ends. Germline lookup yields CDR1 KGHSH and CDR2 LQKENI. The CDR3 contains 16 residues. CDR3 coding DNA: TGTGCCAGCTCACTCAGGCCGGTCTCTAACAAAAACATTCAGTACTTC. As protein: CASSLRPVSNKNIQYF.

V and J are TRBV24-1 and TRBJ1-2; 7 nucleotides line up with TRBD1. Trimming removed 4 bases from V and 8 bases from J; junction bases left unmatched: 3. This CDR3 has 12 amino acids. Germline CDR1 and CDR2: KGHDR and SFDVKD. Here the CDR3 reads CATSENRGGYTF. In DNA, the CDR3 is TGTGCCACCAGTGAAAACAGGGGCGGCTACACCTTC.

In its sample, this clonotype was seen many times. The V call is TRBV20-1, the J call TRBJ2-1; 9 positions agree with TRBD2. The V gene's germline CDR1 is DFQATT and CDR2 SNEGSKA (reference sequence). The CDR3 loop spans 14 amino acids. After removal of 4 bases from V and 1 base from J, the junction contained 2 bases not matched to a gene. CDR3 protein: CSATTSGSYNEQFF. The DNA of the CDR3 is TGCAGTGCTACTACTAGCGGGTCCTACAATGAGCAGTTCTTC.

V usage is TRBV7-3 and J usage is TRBJ2-3; TRBD2 is a possible D gene (6 bases). Trimming cost V 3 bases and J 6 bases, with 10 bases left between them. The CDR3 has 13 amino acids. Looked up from germline, CDR1 is SGHTA and CDR2 is FQGTGA. For the CDR3, the DNA is TGTGCCAGCAGCTTCGGGACTTTCGATACGCAGTATTTT. Protein sequence: CASSFGTFDTQYF.

V is TRBV5-5 and J is TRBJ1-2; a weak D match, TRBD1 (5 bases). The CDR3 totals 14 residues. Germline loops: CDR1 SGHKS, CDR2 YYEKEE (reference sequence). V lost 0 bases, J lost 7 bases, and 13 bases lay in between. The CDR3 DNA reads as TGTGCCAGCAGCTTGGTACCAGGGAACAGTGGCTACACCTTC. It encodes CASSLVPGNSGYTF.

V gene TRBV24-1 combines with J gene TRBJ2-6; D may be TRBD2 (6 bases). Between the trimmed V and J ends, which lost 4 bases and 4 bases, there was a span of 16 bases. This CDR3 has 17 residues. Per the germline V gene, CDR1 is KGHDR and CDR2 is SFDVKD. CDR3 nucleotides: TGTGCCACCAGTGACCAGAGGGAGGCGGGAGGGGCCAACGTCCTGACTTTC. Translated: CATSDQREAGGANVLTF.

This clonotype has a handful of counts. V and J are TRBV6-1 and TRBJ2-1, with 8 positions matching TRBD1. This CDR3 is built from 14 residues. V dropped 6 bases and J dropped 14; count of bases not matched to a gene: 15. Germline CDR1 reads MNHNS; CDR2 reads SASEGT. CDR3 DNA: TGTGCCAGCAGCCCTACCCGACAGGGGCAACTGGAGTTCTTC. As protein: CASSPTRQGQLEFF.

This clonotype was detected only a few times. The genes are TRBV3-1 and TRBJ1-2, with D hard to call. V dropped 0 bases and J dropped 7 bases, with 9 bases sitting between them. Germline V gene data show CDR1 as LGHDT and CDR2 as YNNKEL (reference sequence). The CDR3 extends over 13 amino acids. The CDR3 sequence: CASSQDFGVGYTF. DNA of the CDR3: TGTGCCAGCAGCCAAGATTTCGGGGTTGGCTACACCTTC.

The chain has TRBV19 and TRBJ2-7, with TRBD2 as a possible D gene (5 bases). Germline lookup yields CDR1 LNHDA and CDR2 SQIVND (reference sequence). The V and J ends lost 0 bases and 4 bases respectively, with 13 bases between them. The CDR3 has 15 residues. This CDR3 is CASSIEVRGWYEQYF. CDR3 in DNA: TGTGCCAGTAGTATAGAGGTTCGGGGTTGGTACGAGCAGTACTTC. Full variable domain (missing parts from reference TRBV19 and TRBJ2-7): DGGITQSPKYLFRKEGQNVTLSCEQNLNHDAMYWYRQDPGQGLRLIYYSQIVNDFQKGDIAEGYSVSREKKESFPLTVTSAQKNPTAFYLCASSIEVRGWYEQYFGPGTRLTVT.

This clonotype occurred many times. The rearrangement joins TRBV6-5 to TRBJ2-7; a weak D match, TRBD1 (5 bases). Trimming removed 1 base at V and 3 bases at J, with 10 bases between. Germline values: CDR1 MNHEY, CDR2 SVGAGI. The CDR3 is 14 amino acids. CDR3 sequence reads: CASSYWQGSYEQYF. The CDR3 DNA follows: TGTGCCAGCAGTTACTGGCAGGGTAGCTACGAGCAGTACTTC.

Concerning this clonotype itself: A read error is possible here, since a much larger clone lies one base away. The chain carries TRBV7-2 and TRBJ2-5; 7 bases fit TRBD2. CDR3 size: 15 residues. CDR1 and CDR2 from the germline V gene are SGHTA and FQGNSA. The J segment lost 7 bases and the V segment lost 5 bases, leaving 13 bases of the junction unmatched. The DNA of the CDR3 is TGTGCCAGCAGCACCTCTCTCGGGGTAGCGGGGACCCAGTACTTC. Its protein is CASSTSLGVAGTQYF.

The chain uses TRBV4-1 and TRBJ2-2; D might be TRBD1 or TRBD2, each matching 5 bases. Germline V lookup: CDR1 MGHRA, CDR2 YSYEKL. The CDR3 has 14 amino acids. Trimming removed 4 bases at V and 4 bases at J, with 10 bases between. The CDR3 reads CASSPRDLTGELFF. The CDR3, as DNA: TGCGCCAGCAGCCCCCGGGACCTCACCGGGGAGCTGTTTTTT.

This clonotype showed up many times. The chain combines TRBV18 with TRBJ1-1; no clear D gene. Germline CDR1 KGHSH, CDR2 LQKENI. V gave up 8 bases and J gave up 5 bases, with 9 bases separating them. The CDR3 is 11 amino acids. CDR3 sequence (DNA): TGTGCCAGCGGAACGGGGACTGAAGCTTTCTTT. Translation gives CASGTGTEAFF.

The chain couples TRBV6-1 to TRBJ1-5; TRBD1 agrees at 8 bases. V was pared by 6 bases and J by 4 bases, with 8 bases of the junction left unmatched. CDR1 and CDR2 (germline): MNHNS, SASEGT. This CDR3 is 15 amino acids long. CDR3 nucleotide sequence: TGTGCCAGCAGGCCCCGGGACAGGATAAATCAGCCCCAGCATTTT. Its protein product is CASRPRDRINQPQHF.

This clonotype showed up many times. The chain carries TRBV29-1 and TRBJ2-4, with 8 nucleotides matching TRBD1. CDR3 length equals 13 residues. V lost 6 bases to trimming and J lost 4 bases; unmatched junction nucleotides: 5. CDR1 and CDR2 from the germline V gene are SQVTM and ANQGSEA. In nucleotides, the CDR3 is TGCAGCGTATTGACAGGGGATAAAAACATTCAGTACTTC. Amino acids: CSVLTGDKNIQYF.

This clonotype was counted ten times or more. This sequence joins TRBV15 and TRBJ2-3; D is undetermined. The CDR3 runs to 13 residues. V was cut by 2 bases and J by 3 bases, with 6 bases left in between. The germline V gene encodes CDR1 LNHNV and CDR2 YYDKDF (reference sequence). The CDR3 reads CATSRPGTDTQYF. The DNA for the CDR3 is TGTGCCACCAGCAGACCCGGGACAGATACGCAGTATTTT.

This clonotype showed up many times. The V call is TRBV28, the J call TRBJ1-6, with D perhaps matching TRBD1 (5 bases). V dropped 6 bases and J dropped 4 bases, with 10 bases sitting between them. Germline-derived CDR1 and CDR2 are MDHEN and SYDVKM. CDR3 length: 14 amino acids. CDR3 in amino acids: CASSLGRYNSPLHF. CDR3 bases: TGTGCCAGCAGCTTGGGACGGTATAATTCACCCCTCCACTTT.